A single sample is the source of the 20 T cell receptor beta chains below, sequenced in a study of CD8+ T cells in alopecia areata. Following extraction, RNA underwent reverse transcription to cDNA, which served as the sequencing template. Sequencing used immunoSEQ multiplex PCR; TCRdb keeps in-frame clones, though not all of them. The table lists roughly 150,000 clones, less than 65% of them singletons. The sequencing sample was made of CD8+ T cells sorted from blood. The receptors were sampled from a human donor in good health.

The chain couples TRBV29-1 to TRBJ2-7; TRBD2 matches at 8 bases. CDR1 SQVTM and CDR2 ANQGSEA come from the germline V gene. Unmatched junction bases numbered 7, after V lost 3 bases and J lost 0 bases. The CDR3 runs to 15 residues. CDR3 region: CSVDGNSGNSYEQYF. As DNA, the CDR3 is TGCAGCGTTGATGGTAATAGCGGGAACTCCTACGAGCAGTACTTC.

The V and J genes are TRBV30 and TRBJ1-1, with no clear D. This CDR3 spans 12 amino acids. V lost 1 base, J lost 10 bases, and 13 bases lay in between. Germline assignment: CDR1 GTSNPN and CDR2 SVGIG (reference sequence). The CDR3 spells CAWSEPGKLAFF. CDR3 coding DNA: TGTGCCTGGAGTGAGCCGGGAAAGCTAGCTTTCTTT.

This sequence joins TRBV9 and TRBJ2-5, with 10 bases matching TRBD2. V lost 4 bases, J lost 5 bases, and 8 bases stayed unmatched. In germline, CDR1 is SGDLS, CDR2 YYNGEE. The CDR3 loop spans 15 amino acids. The CDR3 coding sequence is TGTGCCAGCAGCTCTCCCGGGACTAGCGACGAGACCCAGTACTTC. Its translation: CASSSPGTSDETQYF.

This CDR3 reads CASSLDAAGTEAFF. CDR3 DNA sequence: TGTGCCAGCAGTCTGGACGCTGCGGGCACTGAAGCTTTCTTT. This rearrangement joins TRBV27 to TRBJ1-1, with D unclear. CDR1 MNHEY and CDR2 SMNVEV come from the germline V gene (reference sequence). This CDR3 is 14 amino acids long. The V and J ends lost 5 bases and 4 bases respectively, with 14 bases between them.

This chain connects TRBV14 to TRBJ1-2; D gene unclear. Germline loops: CDR1 SGHDN, CDR2 FVKESK. Between the trimmed V and J ends, which lost 0 bases and 3 bases, there was a span of 5 bases. CDR3 size: 13 residues. CDR3 sequence reads: CASSQDGDYGYTF. The CDR3 DNA reads TGTGCCAGCAGCCAAGACGGGGACTATGGCTACACCTTC.

The chain uses TRBV6-5 and TRBJ2-7, with D tentatively TRBD2 (5 bases). Trimming stripped 8 bases from V and 3 bases from J, with 11 bases between. The CDR3 spans 12 residues. The germline V gene has CDR1 MNHEY and CDR2 SVGAGI. CDR3 bases: TGTGCCAGCGGTCGCGGGTACTACGAGCAGTACTTC. It codes for CASGRGYYEQYF.

This clone has just a few counts. This chain links TRBV5-6 with TRBJ1-2; D gene unclear. CDR3 size: 13 residues. Germline CDR1 is SGHDT and CDR2 is YYEEEE. V lost 4 bases and J lost 2, with 9 bases in between. The CDR3 reads CASSPIGNYGYTF. The CDR3 DNA follows: TGTGCCAGCAGCCCGATAGGGAACTATGGCTACACCTTC.

The J gene is TRBJ2-1, the V gene TRBV29-1; D gene unclear. This CDR3 has 15 amino acids. CDR1 is SQVTM, CDR2 ANQGSEA, per germline. With 8 bases removed from V and 0 bases from J, the gap between germline ends came to 17 bases. This chain's CDR3 is CSLMLRSTSYNEQFF. The CDR3 DNA is TGCAGCCTTATGCTCAGGAGCACCTCCTACAATGAGCAGTTCTTC.

The chain combines TRBV29-1 with TRBJ2-1; D perhaps matches TRBD2 (6 bases). Trimming pared 7 bases from V and 4 bases from J, leaving 14 bases between. This CDR3 contains 13 residues. Germline CDR1 is SQVTM and CDR2 is ANQGSEA. The CDR3: CSAAEGLYNEQFF. The DNA for the CDR3 is TGCAGCGCCGCGGAGGGACTTTACAATGAGCAGTTCTTC.

In its sample, this clone was seen once. The V and J genes are TRBV9 and TRBJ2-1; unclear D gene. CDR1 is SGDLS and CDR2 is YYNGEE in the germline V gene. The V gene lost 3 bases and the J gene lost 7 bases, with 11 bases spanning the gap. The CDR3 has 13 amino acids. The CDR3 DNA is TGTGCCAGCAGCGGGACGGTCGAGAATGAGCAGTTCTTC. Its protein is CASSGTVENEQFF.

V and J are TRBV2 and TRBJ2-7; 11 bases align to TRBD2. Germline CDR1 SNHLY, CDR2 FYNNEI. V lost 8 bases and J lost 1; bases outside the gene matches: 4. The CDR3 length is 14 residues. CDR3 DNA: TGTGCCAGCTGTACTAGCGGGAGTTCCTACGAGCAGTACTTC. This encodes CASCTSGSSYEQYF.

V gene TRBV5-1 combines with J gene TRBJ2-7; D unresolved. The CDR3 runs 11 residues. Per germline, CDR1 SGHRS and CDR2 YFSETQ. V was pared by 5 bases and J by 5 bases, with 8 bases between. CDR3 sequence: CASSRYHEQYF. Written as DNA, the CDR3 is TGCGCCAGCAGTCGGTACCACGAGCAGTACTTC.

The V call is TRBV11-2, the J call TRBJ2-1; D could derive from TRBD1 or TRBD2 (5 bases each). V was cut by 5 bases and J by 6 bases, with 23 bases left in between. This CDR3 comprises 17 residues. Germline CDR1 reads SGHAT; CDR2 reads FQNNGV. CDR3 amino acids: CASSAIRDEGSGNEQFF. The CDR3 nucleotides are TGTGCCAGCAGCGCGATCCGGGACGAGGGAAGTGGCAATGAGCAGTTCTTC. Drawing the rest from reference TRBV11-2 and TRBJ2-1, the complete variable domain is EAGVAQSPRYKIIEKRQSVAFWCNPISGHATLYWYQQILGQGPKLLIQFQNNGVVDDSQLPKDRFSAERLKGVDSTLKIQPAKLEDSAVYLCASSAIRDEGSGNEQFFGPGTRLTVL.

The gene calls are TRBV6-9 and TRBJ2-1; 7 bases are shared with TRBD1. CDR3 size: 11 residues. The V segment lost 7 bases and the J segment 12 bases; nucleotides outside the gene matches: 6. Germline V gives CDR1 MNHGY, CDR2 SVAAGI. CDR3 coding DNA: TGTGCCAGCAAGGGGGCGGCCAGGCAGTTCTTC. Its protein is CASKGAARQFF.

There are a few counts of this clone. The rearrangement joins TRBV20-1 to TRBJ2-1; 14 positions agree with TRBD2. The germline CDR1 and CDR2 sequences are DFQATT and SNEGSKA (reference sequence). The CDR3 length is 11 residues. Germline trimming cut 6 bases from V and 14 bases from J; bases unmatched to any gene: 3. The CDR3, as DNA: TGCAGTGCGCCGACTAGCGGGAGGGAGTTCTTC. Translating it yields CSAPTSGREFF.

This clone showed up just once. The V and J genes are TRBV25-1 and TRBJ1-5, with 7 bases lining up with TRBD1. The CDR3 extends over 14 amino acids. Unmatched junction bases numbered 11, after V lost 4 bases and J lost 11 bases. Germline CDR1 and CDR2: MGHDK and SYGVNS. The CDR3, as DNA: TGTGCCAGCAGTGCCTGGGACAGTGATCAAGCCCAGCATTTT. This translates into CASSAWDSDQAQHF.

This clone was detected once. The rearrangement links TRBV30 to TRBJ1-5; no firm D call. Trimming cost V 1 base and J 3 bases, with 7 bases left between them. CDR3 length: 13 amino acids. Germline lookup yields CDR1 GTSNPN and CDR2 SVGIG (reference sequence). The CDR3 loop is CAWSAGPNQPQHF. As DNA, the CDR3 is TGTGCCTGGAGTGCAGGCCCCAATCAGCCCCAGCATTTT.

A few counts support this clone. The J gene is TRBJ1-1, the V gene TRBV15, with D possibly being TRBD1 (5 bases). V lost 1 base to trimming and J lost 8 bases, with 20 bases between them. Germline assignment: CDR1 LNHNV and CDR2 YYDKDF (reference sequence). The CDR3 loop spans 16 amino acids. The CDR3 loop is CATSRAGHRMGVEAFF. The CDR3 nucleotides read TGTGCCACCAGCAGAGCGGGGCACCGAATGGGGGTAGAAGCTTTCTTT.

This clone was seen more than once but under ten times. The chain is built from TRBV9 and TRBJ2-7; D gene unclear. Germline lookup yields CDR1 SGDLS and CDR2 YYNGEE. The CDR3 contains 16 residues. Trimming cost V 4 bases and J 3 bases, with 20 bases left between them. The CDR3 DNA reads as TGTGCCAGCAGCACCAAGAATTTTGGGCCTGACTACGAGCAGTACTTC. Amino acids: CASSTKNFGPDYEQYF.

This chain uses TRBV6-5 with TRBJ2-3; D is perhaps TRBD1 (6 bases). The length of the CDR3 is 15 residues. Germline lookup yields CDR1 MNHEY and CDR2 SVGAGI. V lost 4 bases to trimming and J lost 0 bases, with 11 bases between them. In DNA form, the CDR3 reads TGTGCCAGCAGTTCCGGGACATTTAGCACAGATACGCAGTATTTT. It yields the protein CASSSGTFSTDTQYF.